This TCR beta chain was recorded in a study of T cells in Graves' hyperthyroidism and ophthalmopathy. RNA transcripts yielded amplified TCR beta CDR3 regions. The study used the HTBI primer set for a first-round RT-PCR of the TCR CDR3. TCRdb itself ran the multiplex PCR reads through MiXCR, one entry per CDR3 protein. The profile shows 500,000 to 750,000 distinct CDR3 sequences, 46% of them singletons. This clonotype was seen more than once but under ten times. Patients counted as stable if ophthalmopathy did not develop within 18 months. Diagnoses were established using clinical symptoms, serum thyroxine and TRAb, thyroid ultrasound and orbital computed tomography. This CDR3 comprises 10 residues. V was shortened by 6 bases and J by 6 bases, with 4 bases between the two germline ends. The germline V gene has CDR1 MNHNY and CDR2 SVGAGI (reference sequence).

This clonotype was obtained from a woman under 30 with Graves' hyperthyroidism. The rearrangement uses TRBV6-6 and TRBJ2-3; no reliable D call. Source material: peripheral blood or thyroid tissue (not recorded which). Here the CDR3 reads CASRWDTQYF. The CDR3, as DNA: TGTGCCAGCAGATGGGATACGCAGTATTTT.